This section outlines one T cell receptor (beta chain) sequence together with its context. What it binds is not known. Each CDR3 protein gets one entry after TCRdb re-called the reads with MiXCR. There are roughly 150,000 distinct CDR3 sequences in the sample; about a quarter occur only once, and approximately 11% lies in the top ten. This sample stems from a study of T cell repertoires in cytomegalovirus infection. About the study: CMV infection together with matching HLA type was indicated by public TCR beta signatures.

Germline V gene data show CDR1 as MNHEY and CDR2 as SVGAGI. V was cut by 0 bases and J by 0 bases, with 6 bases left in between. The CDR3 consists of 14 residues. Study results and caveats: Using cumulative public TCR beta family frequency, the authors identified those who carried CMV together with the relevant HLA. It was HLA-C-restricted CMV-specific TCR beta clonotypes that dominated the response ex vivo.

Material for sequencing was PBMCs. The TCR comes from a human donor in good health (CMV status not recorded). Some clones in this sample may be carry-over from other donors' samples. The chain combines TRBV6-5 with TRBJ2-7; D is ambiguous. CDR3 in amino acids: CASSYSGTSYEQYF. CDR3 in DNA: TGTGCCAGCAGTTACTCAGGCACCTCCTACGAGCAGTACTTC.